This T cell receptor beta chain was obtained from a study of blood T cells in healthy people across ages. At least ten counts were recorded for this clonotype. Through a sample-barcoded 5' primer and a J-beta primer mix, a second PCR was run for roughly 6 to 12 cycles. TCRdb passed the 5' RACE reads through MiXCR, listing each CDR3 protein once. The sample has about 670,000 distinct CDR3 sequences, about 51% seen once. The sample consisted of blood. The clonotype comes from a woman of 80 years or more in good health.

Here the CDR3 reads CASSVAAAPSYEQYF. CDR3 in DNA: TGTGCCAGCAGCGTAGCAGCGGCCCCGTCCTACGAGCAGTACTTC. The chain joins TRBV9 to TRBJ2-7, with a possible D match to TRBD2 (5 bases). Germline-derived CDR1 and CDR2 are SGDLS and YYNGEE. The CDR3 is 15 amino acids. Trimming removed 0 bases from V and 1 base from J, with 11 bases in between.